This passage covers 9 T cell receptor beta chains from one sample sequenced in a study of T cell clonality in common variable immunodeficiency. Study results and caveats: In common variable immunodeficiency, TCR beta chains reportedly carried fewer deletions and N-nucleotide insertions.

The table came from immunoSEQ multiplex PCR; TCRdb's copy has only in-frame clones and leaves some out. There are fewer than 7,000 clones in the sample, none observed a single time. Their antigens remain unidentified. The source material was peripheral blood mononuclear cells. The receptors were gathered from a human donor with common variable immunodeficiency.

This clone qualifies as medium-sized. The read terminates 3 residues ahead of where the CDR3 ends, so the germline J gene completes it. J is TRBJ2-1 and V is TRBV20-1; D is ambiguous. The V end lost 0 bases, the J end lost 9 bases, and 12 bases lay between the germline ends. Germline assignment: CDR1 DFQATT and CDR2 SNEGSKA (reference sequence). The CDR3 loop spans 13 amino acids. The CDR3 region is CSARDPFTFEQFF. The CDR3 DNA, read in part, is TGCAGTGCTAGAGACCCGTTTACATTTGAG.

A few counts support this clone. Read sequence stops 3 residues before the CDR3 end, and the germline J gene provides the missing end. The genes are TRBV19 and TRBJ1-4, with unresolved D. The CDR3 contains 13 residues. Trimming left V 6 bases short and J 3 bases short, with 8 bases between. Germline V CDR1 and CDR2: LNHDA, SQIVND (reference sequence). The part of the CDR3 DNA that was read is TGTGCCAGTAGAGCACCTGCTAATGAAAAA. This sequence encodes CASRAPANEK. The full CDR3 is CASRAPANEKLFF.

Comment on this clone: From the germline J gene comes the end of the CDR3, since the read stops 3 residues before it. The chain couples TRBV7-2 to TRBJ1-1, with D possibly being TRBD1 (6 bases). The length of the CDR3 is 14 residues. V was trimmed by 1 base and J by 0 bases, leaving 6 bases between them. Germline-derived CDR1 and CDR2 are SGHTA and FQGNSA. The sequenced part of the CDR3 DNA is TGTGCCAGCAGCTTAGACAGGGTGAACACTGAA. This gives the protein CASSLDRVNTE. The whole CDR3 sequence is CASSLDRVNTEAFF.

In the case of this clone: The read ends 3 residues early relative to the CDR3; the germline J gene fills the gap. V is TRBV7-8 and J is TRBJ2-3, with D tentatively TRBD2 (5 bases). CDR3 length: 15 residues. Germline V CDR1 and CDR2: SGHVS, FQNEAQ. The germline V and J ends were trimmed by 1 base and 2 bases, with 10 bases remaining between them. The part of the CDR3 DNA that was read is TGTGCCAGCAGCTTAGTGACTATACCCACAGATACG. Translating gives CASSLVTIPTDT. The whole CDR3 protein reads CASSLVTIPTDTQYF.

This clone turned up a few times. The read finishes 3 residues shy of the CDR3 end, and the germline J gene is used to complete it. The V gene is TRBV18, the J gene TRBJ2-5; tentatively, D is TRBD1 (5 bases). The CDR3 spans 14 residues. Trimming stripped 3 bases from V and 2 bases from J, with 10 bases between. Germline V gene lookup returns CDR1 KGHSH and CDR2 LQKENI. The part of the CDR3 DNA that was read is TGTGCCAGCTCACCCGCCAGACAGCAAGAGACC. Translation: CASSPARQQET. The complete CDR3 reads CASSPARQQETQYF. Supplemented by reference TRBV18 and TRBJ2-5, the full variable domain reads NAGVMQNPRHLVRRRGQEARLRCSPMKGHSHVYWYRQLPEEGLKFMVYLQKENIIDESGMPKERFSAEFPKEGPSILRIQQVVRGDSAAYFCASSPARQQETQYFGPGTRLLVL.

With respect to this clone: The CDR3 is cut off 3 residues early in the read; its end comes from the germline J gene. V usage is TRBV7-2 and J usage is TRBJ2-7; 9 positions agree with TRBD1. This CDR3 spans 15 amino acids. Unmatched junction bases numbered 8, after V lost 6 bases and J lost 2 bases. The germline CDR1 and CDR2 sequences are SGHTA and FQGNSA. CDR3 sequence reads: CASRRQGGDTYEQYF. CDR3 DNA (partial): TGTGCCAGCAGACGACAGGGGGGGGATACCTACGAG.

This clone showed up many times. CDR3 protein: CASSVDRDTEAFF. The covered CDR3 bases are TGCGCCAGCAGCGTTGACAGGGACACTGAA. J is TRBJ1-1 and V is TRBV5-1; 7 bases agree with TRBD1. The sequenced fragment ends 3 residues before the CDR3 boundary, so the rest is inferred from the germline J gene. Per germline, CDR1 SGHRS and CDR2 YFSETQ. The J segment lost 3 bases and the V segment lost 4 bases, leaving 3 bases of the junction unmatched. The CDR3 runs to 13 residues.

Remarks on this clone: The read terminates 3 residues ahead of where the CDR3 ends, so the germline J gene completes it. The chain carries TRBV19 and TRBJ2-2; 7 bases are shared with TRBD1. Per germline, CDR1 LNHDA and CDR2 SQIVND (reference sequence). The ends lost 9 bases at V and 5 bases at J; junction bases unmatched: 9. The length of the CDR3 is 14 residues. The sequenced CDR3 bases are TGTGCCAGCCAGAAGGGGGCCGCGACCGGGGAG. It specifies CASQKGAATGE. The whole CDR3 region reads CASQKGAATGELFF.

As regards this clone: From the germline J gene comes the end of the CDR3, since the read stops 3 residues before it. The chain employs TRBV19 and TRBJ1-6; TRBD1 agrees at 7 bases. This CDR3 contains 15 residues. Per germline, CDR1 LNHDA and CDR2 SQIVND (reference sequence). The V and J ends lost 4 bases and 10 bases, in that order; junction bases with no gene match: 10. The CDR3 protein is CASSTLQGIDSPLHF. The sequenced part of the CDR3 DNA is TGTGCCAGTAGTACCTTACAGGGGATCGACTCACCC.